This T cell receptor beta chain was sequenced during a study of blood T cells in healthy people across ages. Every donor contributed about 10 milliliters of peripheral blood by blood draw. Study-wide results and limits: Both higher diversity and more naive CD4+ cells marked long-lived donors when set against aged donors.

The V gene's germline CDR1 is SGHDT and CDR2 YYEEEE. The CDR3 is made up of 15 amino acids. Trimming removed 0 bases from V and 0 bases from J; junction bases left unmatched: 2. Combining a sample-barcoded 5' primer with a J-beta primer mix, a second PCR ran for about 7 to 12 cycles. A single record per CDR3 protein comes from TCRdb applying MiXCR to the 5' RACE reads. Of more than 900,000 distinct CDR3 sequences listed, approximately 25% are singletons. The sample holds a few counts of this clonotype. No antigen is known for it. The data were also submitted as part of a second study, on T cells of mothers and their children. That publication notes: Reads obtained per mother exceeded 9.5 million TCR beta CDR3 reads, with some 3 million obtained per child. At a sensitivity of about 100 clones per million clonotypes, no persistent microchimeric T cell clones appeared.

This rearrangement joins TRBV5-6 to TRBJ2-5; 7 bases align to TRBD2. Sequenced input: blood. This clonotype was sampled from a girl aged 2 to 10 in good health. The CDR3 DNA reads as TGTGCCAGCAGCTTGGACGGGAGGTACCAAGAGACCCAGTACTTC. As protein: CASSLDGRYQETQYF.